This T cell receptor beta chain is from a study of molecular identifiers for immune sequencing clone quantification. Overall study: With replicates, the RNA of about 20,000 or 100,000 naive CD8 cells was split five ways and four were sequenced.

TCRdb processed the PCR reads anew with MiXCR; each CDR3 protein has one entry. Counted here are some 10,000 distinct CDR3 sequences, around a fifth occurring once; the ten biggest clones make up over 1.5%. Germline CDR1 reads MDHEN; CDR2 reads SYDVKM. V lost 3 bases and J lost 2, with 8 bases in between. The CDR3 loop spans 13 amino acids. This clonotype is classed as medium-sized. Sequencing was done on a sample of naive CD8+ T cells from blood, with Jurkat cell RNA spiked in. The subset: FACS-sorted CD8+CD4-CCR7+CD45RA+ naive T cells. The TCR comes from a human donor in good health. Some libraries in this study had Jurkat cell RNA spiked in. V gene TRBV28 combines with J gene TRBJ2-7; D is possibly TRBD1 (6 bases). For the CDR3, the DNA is TGTGCCAGCAGTTTCACAGGGCCCTACGAGCAGTACTTC. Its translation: CASSFTGPYEQYF.